Each of the 14 T cell receptor beta chains below was sequenced from the same sample in a study of blood T cell repertoires in COVID-19. Libraries were prepared by immunoSEQ multiplex PCR; TCRdb keeps only in-frame clonotypes and omits some of them. The sample shows 73,000 or so clones, roughly 80% of them seen only once. Sequencing input: peripheral blood. These receptor sequences come from a man aged 55 to 69 with acute or convalescent COVID-19.

The rearrangement links TRBV7-5 to TRBJ2-7; TRBD2, the table's D call, lacks a check against the DNA. TRBV7-5 is termed a pseudogene. The CDR3 is 16 residues long. The CDR3 loop reads CARSLVLSVAYYEQYF. The CDR3 DNA reads TGTGCCAGAAGCTTAGTTTTGAGCGTAGCTTACTACGAGCAGTACTTC.

The chain joins TRBV7-8 to TRBJ1-6; D gene unclear. Deletions cut 5 bases from V and 7 bases from J, with 12 bases between. This CDR3 comprises 14 residues. Per the germline V gene, CDR1 is SGHVS and CDR2 is FQNEAQ. Written as DNA, the CDR3 is TGTGCCAGCAGCCTTGGCGGAGGGAATTCACCCCTCCACTTT. It is translated as CASSLGGGNSPLHF. The variable domain in full, completed from reference TRBV7-8 and TRBJ1-6, reads GAGVSQSPRYKVAKRGQDVALRCDPISGHVSLFWYQQALGQGPEFLTYFQNEAQLDKSGLPSDRFFAERPEGSVSTLKIQRTQQEDSAVYLCASSLGGGNSPLHFGNGTRLTVT.

The CDR3 region is CASSSGLGADTQYF. As DNA, the CDR3 is TGTGCCAGCAGTTCGGGACTAGGCGCAGATACGCAGTATTTT. The gene calls are TRBV6-6 and TRBJ2-3, with TRBD2 identical over 8 bases. CDR1 is MNHNY, CDR2 SVGAGI, per germline (reference sequence). With 4 bases clipped from V and 4 bases from J, the junction kept 4 bases outside the gene matches. The length of the CDR3 is 14 residues.

The table lists this clone with a few counts. V gene TRBV4-1 combines with J gene TRBJ2-7; a weak D match, TRBD1 (5 bases). V was clipped by 3 bases and J by 2 bases, with 11 bases between them. Germline values: CDR1 MGHRA, CDR2 YSYEKL. This CDR3 spans 14 amino acids. The CDR3 bases are TGCGCCAGCAGCCATCCAGGGTCACCCTACGAGCAGTACTTC. Translating gives CASSHPGSPYEQYF.

CDR3 region: CASSQEGLSHNEQFF. DNA for the CDR3: TGCGCCAGCAGCCAGGAAGGTCTTAGCCACAATGAGCAGTTCTTC. The genes are TRBV4-1 and TRBJ2-1; D not certain. Germline values: CDR1 MGHRA, CDR2 YSYEKL. Deletions cut 3 bases from V and 5 bases from J, with 14 bases between. CDR3 length: 15 residues.

This clone was picked up one time. The DNA for the CDR3 is TGTGCCATCAGTGGGTCGGGGGGAAGCACCGGGGAGCTGTTTTTT. It specifies CAISGSGGSTGELFF. The chain links TRBV10-3 to TRBJ2-2, with 7 bases identical to TRBD2. Trimming at V came to 4 bases and at J to 4 bases, leaving 6 bases not matched to a gene. Germline V CDR1 and CDR2: ENHRY, SYGVKD. The CDR3 totals 15 residues.

The rearrangement uses TRBV14 and TRBJ2-5; D gene uncertain. CDR3 length: 12 amino acids. Germline CDR1 SGHDN, CDR2 FVKESK. Trimming pared 5 bases from V and 2 bases from J, leaving 6 bases between. The CDR3 DNA is TGTGCCAGCAGCTCCCTACAAGAGACCCAGTACTTC. This sequence encodes CASSSLQETQYF.

The chain employs TRBV11-2 and TRBJ2-5; possibly TRBD2 for D (6 bases). The germline V and J ends were trimmed by 5 bases and 4 bases, with 11 bases remaining between them. The CDR3 spans 13 residues. Germline assignment: CDR1 SGHAT and CDR2 FQNNGV. The CDR3 here is CASSPGGAETQYF. The CDR3 nucleotides are TGTGCCAGCAGCCCCGGAGGGGCAGAGACCCAGTACTTC.

This clone was observed a few times. V usage is TRBV30 and J usage is TRBJ2-2; D is possibly TRBD2 (6 bases). Germline CDR1 is GTSNPN and CDR2 is SVGIG (reference sequence). CDR3 length: 14 amino acids. V gave up 3 bases and J gave up 7 bases, with 15 bases separating them. The CDR3 DNA sequence: TGTGCCTGGAGGAGAAGCGGGTGGAACGGGGAGCTGTTTTTT. Protein product: CAWRRSGWNGELFF.

This rearrangement joins TRBV4-1 to TRBJ2-1, with D possibly being TRBD1 (6 bases). The germline V gene encodes CDR1 MGHRA and CDR2 YSYEKL. The CDR3 extends over 16 amino acids. The ends were cut back, 3 bases at V and 3 bases at J, with 15 bases in the middle. In DNA form, the CDR3 reads TGCGCCAGCAGCCACCAGACAGGTACGGGCTACAATGAGCAGTTCTTC. Encoded protein: CASSHQTGTGYNEQFF.

About this clone itself: Other DNA sequences in the sample encode the same CDR3. J is TRBJ2-2 and V is TRBV9; D call uncertain. The CDR3 runs to 13 residues. Germline V CDR1 and CDR2: SGDLS, YYNGEE. Trimming took off 0 bases at V and 7 bases at J, with 7 bases between the two ends. In DNA, the CDR3 is TGTGCCAGCAGCGTAGACCTAAGCGGGGAGCTGTTTTTT. It specifies CASSVDLSGELFF.

The chain is built from TRBV10-3 and TRBJ2-2, with 12 bases aligning to TRBD2. CDR3 length equals 15 residues. V shed 8 bases, J shed 0 bases, and the junction held 1 base outside the gene matches. The germline V gene has CDR1 ENHRY and CDR2 SYGVKD. The CDR3 spells CAIASGGANTGELFF. CDR3 in DNA: TGTGCCATCGCTAGCGGGGGGGCGAACACCGGGGAGCTGTTTTTT.

This clone has just a few counts. V and J are TRBV7-9 and TRBJ1-1, with D unresolved. The V gene lost 8 bases and the J gene lost 0 bases, with 7 bases spanning the gap. CDR1 is SEHNR, CDR2 FQNEAQ, per germline (reference sequence). The CDR3 is 12 amino acids. CDR3 DNA: TGTGCCAGCCAGGACTTGAACACTGAAGCTTTCTTT. It codes for CASQDLNTEAFF.

This rearrangement joins TRBV5-6 to TRBJ2-5; maybe TRBD1 (5 bases). Per the germline V gene, CDR1 is SGHDT and CDR2 is YYEEEE. This CDR3 has 15 residues. Trimming cost V 6 bases and J 1 base, with 16 bases left between them. CDR3 in DNA: TGTGCCAGCAATTGGATTCGGCAGGGCCAAGAGACCCAGTACTTC. It specifies CASNWIRQGQETQYF. Using reference TRBV5-6 and TRBJ2-5 for the parts outside the CDR3, the full variable domain is DAGVTQSPTHLIKTRGQQVTLRCSPKSGHDTVSWYQQALGQGPQFIFQYYEEEERQRGNFPDRFSGHQFPNYSSELNVNALLLGDSALYLCASNWIRQGQETQYFGPGTRLLVL.